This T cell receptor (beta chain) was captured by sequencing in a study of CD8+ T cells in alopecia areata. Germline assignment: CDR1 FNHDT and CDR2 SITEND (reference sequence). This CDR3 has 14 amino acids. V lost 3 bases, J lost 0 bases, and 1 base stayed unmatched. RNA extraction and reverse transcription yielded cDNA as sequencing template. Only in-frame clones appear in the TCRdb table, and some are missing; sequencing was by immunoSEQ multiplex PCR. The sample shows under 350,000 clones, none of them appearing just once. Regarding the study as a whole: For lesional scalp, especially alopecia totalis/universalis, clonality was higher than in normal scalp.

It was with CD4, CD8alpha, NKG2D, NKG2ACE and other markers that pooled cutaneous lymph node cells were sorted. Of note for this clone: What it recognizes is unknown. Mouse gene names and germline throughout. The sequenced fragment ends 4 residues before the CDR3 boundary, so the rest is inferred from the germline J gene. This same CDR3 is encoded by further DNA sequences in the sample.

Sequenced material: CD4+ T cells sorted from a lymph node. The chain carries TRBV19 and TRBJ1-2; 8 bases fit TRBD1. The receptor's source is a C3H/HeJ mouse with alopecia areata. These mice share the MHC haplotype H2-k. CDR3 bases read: TGTGCCAGCAGTAACAGGGGGGCAAACTCC. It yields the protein CASSNRGANS. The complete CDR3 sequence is CASSNRGANSDYTF.